This record covers a single T cell receptor (beta chain). Its antigen is still unknown. Germline loops: CDR1 SGHRS, CDR2 YFSETQ. The length of the CDR3 is 12 residues. Trimming took 5 bases from V and 3 from J, leaving 9 bases between them. Study results and caveats: Tumor memory CD4+ T cell TCR gene usage was found to cluster with blood and lymph node memory CD4+ cells and with lymph node naive CD4+ cells.

TCRdb itself ran the 5' RACE reads through MiXCR, one entry per CDR3 protein. This repertoire shows approximately 47,000 distinct CDR3 sequences, 25% to 30% found once; its top ten account for about 2%. The TCR sequence derives from a female donor with breast cancer. The rearrangement uses TRBV5-1 and TRBJ2-7; D is uncertain. Material for sequencing was naive CD4+ T cells sorted from blood. Subset given: naive CD4+ T cells, CD4+CD45RA+CD25-. This CDR3 is CASRPDIYEQYF. CDR3 nucleotide sequence: TGCGCCAGCAGGCCCGACATCTACGAGCAGTACTTC.